This T cell receptor beta chain stems from a study of beta chain features in type 1 diabetes. Study-level findings and limits: Among patients with Type 1 diabetes, TCRB CDR3s were moderately but significantly shorter in every one of the four CD4+ subsets.

This clone was seen only a few times. Its antigen is not known. The study reverse transcribed the entire isolated RNA, so it sequenced expressed TCRB transcripts. The method was immunoSEQ multiplex PCR; TCRdb's version includes in-frame clones alone and lacks a portion of them. This sample yields 900,000 or so clones, of which roughly 17% are seen a single time; 0.023% belongs to the top ten. Trimming took 2 bases from V and 5 from J; bases not matched to a gene: 5. CDR3 length equals 15 residues. CDR1 and CDR2 (germline): WNHNN, SYGVQD (reference sequence). The TCR was taken from a woman between 18 and 29 years old in good health. The chain employs TRBV10-1 and TRBJ2-2; 7 bases align to TRBD2. Sequencing used naive CD4+ T cells from blood. The CDR3 reads CASSEEGLPTGELFF. CDR3 nucleotides: TGCGCCAGCAGTGAGGAGGGACTACCTACCGGGGAGCTGTTTTTT.